This TCR delta chain was observed in a study of gamma-delta T cells after stem cell transplantation. This clone was counted a few times. A read error may produce the germline difference seen at one junction end. This CDR3 region has 19 residues. Germline loops: CDR1 GEAIGNYY, CDR2 EKD. TCRdb reprocessed the RT-PCR reads using CATT. The data show around 1,700 delta-chain clones, with 30% to 35% seen just once and roughly 17% held by the top ten. The chain employs TRDV2 and TRDJ1; 12 positions agree with TRDD3. The source is a human donor. It is not recorded whose cells these are; they may come from a transplant donor. The sequenced sample consisted of gamma-delta T cells. The CDR3 nucleotides are TGTGCCTGTGACACTTTACTGGGGGATACCCGTTTGGACACCGATAACCTCATCTTT. This codes for CACDTLLGDTRLDTDNLIF.